These 2 T cell receptor beta chains were sequenced from one sample in a study of STAT5B mutations in CD4+ large granular lymphocyte leukemia. The data were produced by immunoSEQ multiplex PCR, yet TCRdb's version contains in-frame clones alone and is incomplete. The sample gives under 25,000 clones, 74% of which show up once; 8% to 10% is in the top ten. The sample consisted of CD4+ T cells from blood buffy coats. The source of these receptors is a human donor in good health.

The chain couples TRBV15 to TRBJ1-4, with unresolved D. V was trimmed by 7 bases and J by 0 bases, leaving 24 bases between them. Germline V CDR1 and CDR2: LNHNV, YYDKDF (reference sequence). The length of the CDR3 is 19 residues. This chain's CDR3 is CATTGPRSRTKSTNEKLFF. The CDR3 DNA is TGTGCCACCACCGGGCCTAGGAGTCGCACGAAATCAACTAATGAAAAACTGTTTTTT.

The rearrangement links TRBV28 to TRBJ2-7; TRBD2 aligns across 7 bases. Losses at the gene ends were 2 bases for V and 1 base for J; bases not matched to a gene: 8. The CDR3 sequence is 16 residues long. From germline, CDR1 is MDHEN and CDR2 SYDVKM. CDR3 protein: CASSLDLGRGSYEQYV. The CDR3 DNA sequence: TGTGCCAGCAGTTTAGACCTAGGGCGGGGGTCCTACGAGCAGTACGTC.